Included here is one T cell receptor (beta chain) sequence, with context. The method was immunoSEQ multiplex PCR; TCRdb's version includes in-frame clones alone and lacks a portion of them. The sample holds 75,000 to 100,000 clones; around 80% are singletons and the top ten take 2.5% to 4%. The sample originates from a study of neoadjuvant anti-PD-1 for oral cavity cancer. The V gene end was trimmed by 5 bases and the J gene end by 8 bases; junction bases not matched to a gene: 4. Germline CDR1 is LNHNV and CDR2 is YYDKDF (reference sequence). There are 14 residues in the CDR3. The specimen was PBMCs, collected before nivolumab (anti-PD-1) treatment. The gene calls are TRBV15 and TRBJ2-2; 11 bases fit TRBD2. This TCR was recovered from a person aged 35 to 85 with oral cavity squamous cell carcinoma. The CDR3 sequence is CATSVASGRGELFF. The CDR3 nucleotides read TGTGCCACCAGCGTGGCTAGCGGGAGGGGGGAGCTGTTTTTT.